This T cell receptor (beta chain) emerged from a study of blood T cell repertoires in COVID-19. At the level of the study: T cells, B-cell-depleted T cells, or PBMCs provided the cDNA or gDNA that served as material.

As handled by the study authors: The assay estimated nucleated cells by amplifying reference gene primers. Method: immunoSEQ multiplex PCR; TCRdb's copy keeps in-frame clones and lacks some. Clone size and the V and J calls come from that table; the DNA yielded D and trimming. The sample lists about 120,000 clones, over 75% occurring once. Looked up from germline, CDR1 is SGHDT and CDR2 is YYEEEE. With 3 bases clipped from V and 3 bases from J, the junction kept 6 bases outside the gene matches. This CDR3 has 14 residues. The chain has TRBV5-6 and TRBJ2-7; the match to TRBD1 covers 7 bases. The sequenced sample consisted of peripheral blood. This clonotype was sampled from a woman of 80 years or more with acute or convalescent COVID-19. The CDR3 is CASSWTGKVYEQYF. The CDR3 nucleotides read TGTGCCAGCAGCTGGACAGGAAAGGTCTACGAGCAGTACTTC.